These 3 T cell receptor beta chains were sequenced from one sample in a study of blood T cells in healthy people across ages. Sample-barcoded 5' priming and a J-beta primer mix drove a second PCR of roughly 7 to 11 cycles. TCRdb redid the calling of the 5' RACE reads with MiXCR, one entry per CDR3 protein. The sample gives 1.5 million to 1.8 million distinct CDR3 sequences, approximately 43% of which show up once; roughly 3.7% is in the top ten. The sequencing input was blood. These receptors were collected from a woman in her late teens or twenties in good health.

The V call is TRBV25-1, the J call TRBJ1-5, with a weak D call TRBD1 (5 bases). The CDR3 is 16 amino acids. V lost 4 bases, J lost 1 base, and 14 bases lay in between. Germline V CDR1 and CDR2: MGHDK, SYGVNS. CDR3 coding DNA: TGTGCCAGCAGTGGGCAGGGTGGCGCGAGCAATCAGCCCCAGCATTTT. Protein: CASSGQGGASNQPQHF.

This rearrangement joins TRBV7-9 to TRBJ1-2; 11 nucleotides agree with TRBD1. The CDR3 contains 14 residues. Per the germline V gene, CDR1 is SEHNR and CDR2 is FQNEAQ (reference sequence). V shed 6 bases, J shed 8 bases, and the junction held 8 bases outside the gene matches. In DNA form, the CDR3 reads TGTGCCAGCAGGACCGGGACAGGGGGTCGCGGCTACACCTTC. Its protein product is CASRTGTGGRGYTF.

On this clonotype itself: One end of the junction fails to match germline, which may point to a read error. The chain recombines TRBV7-7 with TRBJ2-1; a possible D gene is TRBD2 (5 bases). The CDR3 contains 14 residues. The germline CDR1 and CDR2 sequences are SSHAT and FNYEAQ (reference sequence). The CDR3 spells CASSLALGVGEQFF. As DNA, the CDR3 is TGTGCTAGCAGCTTAGCGCTTGGGGTCGGTGAGCAGTTCTTC.